This T cell receptor beta chain was profiled in a study of T cells after yellow fever vaccination. Findings of the study overall: Few clonotypes appeared in both CD4 and CD8 compartments. Abundant contaminating clonotypes from the bulk population could appear in FACS-sorted repertoires. The study re-detected most primary-vaccination clones after the booster (around 96% CD4, around 90% CD8).

CDR1 is SEHNR, CDR2 FQNEAQ, per germline (reference sequence). The CDR3 runs to 15 residues. The V and J ends lost 1 base and 7 bases, in that order; junction bases with no gene match: 8. For this clonotype: Antigen specificity is unknown.

By 5'RACE template switching, TCR cDNA was produced, with a universal primer site and UMIs added in the process. TCRdb passed the 5' RACE reads through MiXCR, listing each CDR3 protein once. The sample contains some 670,000 distinct CDR3 sequences, around 12% of which appear only once. The sequenced sample was PBMCs, obtained on the day of the yellow fever booster vaccination. This clonotype was obtained from a man aged 25-40 years who received the YFV17D yellow fever vaccine. V usage is TRBV7-9 and J usage is TRBJ2-5; 8 bases map to TRBD2. CDR3 in DNA: TGTGCCAGCAGCTTAGAACTAGCGGCGTCGGGGACCCAGTACTTC. Translated, it gives CASSLELAASGTQYF.